A single sample is the source of the 8 T cell receptor beta chains below, sequenced in a study of blood T cell repertoires in COVID-19. Sequenced by immunoSEQ multiplex PCR; TCRdb stores in-frame clones only, minus some. This table holds roughly 67,000 clones, about three quarters found once. The sample taken for sequencing was peripheral blood. The receptors shown here come from a human donor in a cohort sampled during active COVID-19.

The rearrangement links TRBV11-2 to TRBJ2-1, with TRBD2 matching 8 bases. CDR1 and CDR2 (germline): SGHAT, FQNNGV. Trimming took 9 bases from V and 7 from J; bases not matched to a gene: 5. The CDR3 length is 12 residues. For the CDR3, the DNA is TGTGCCAGTAGAACGGGAGGGAATGAGCAGTTCTTC. Its translation: CASRTGGNEQFF. Full variable domain (rest looked up from reference TRBV11-2 and TRBJ2-1): EAGVAQSPRYKIIEKRQSVAFWCNPISGHATLYWYQQILGQGPKLLIQFQNNGVVDDSQLPKDRFSAERLKGVDSTLKIQPAKLEDSAVYLCASRTGGNEQFFGPGTRLTVL.

The chain has TRBV4-3 and TRBJ2-3, with TRBD2 matching over 9 bases. The CDR3 is 21 residues long. V gave up 4 bases and J gave up 3 bases; unmatched junction bases: 23. Germline V gene sequence: CDR1 LGHNA, CDR2 YSLEER. This CDR3 is CASSPHAGAPGLAGLTDTQYF. The CDR3 nucleotides read TGCGCCAGCAGCCCCCACGCGGGGGCCCCGGGGCTAGCGGGATTGACAGATACGCAGTATTTT.

The chain has TRBV28 and TRBJ2-3, with D perhaps TRBD2 (6 bases). CDR3 length equals 17 residues. The germline gives CDR1 MDHEN, CDR2 SYDVKM. V was cut by 5 bases and J by 1 base, with 19 bases left in between. The CDR3 nucleotides read TGTGCCAGCAGTATCACCCGGTTGCGGGACCGCACAGATACGCAGTATTTT. Its protein is CASSITRLRDRTDTQYF.

This sequence joins TRBV3-1 (or the pseudogene TRBV3-2) and TRBJ1-6; 9 bases are a match to TRBD1. V gave up 7 bases and J gave up 4 bases; unmatched junction bases: 2. Germline V gives CDR1 LGHDT, CDR2 YNNKEL (reference sequence). This CDR3 is built from 14 residues. CDR3 nucleotide sequence: TGTGCCAGCACCGGGACAGGGTATAATTCACCCCTCCACTTT. Translating it yields CASTGTGYNSPLHF.

This clone appeared a few times. The CDR3 DNA reads TGTGCCAGCAGCCTACAGGGTAACCGTTCACCCCTCCACTTT. This sequence encodes CASSLQGNRSPLHF. This sequence joins TRBV27 and TRBJ1-6; possibly TRBD1 for D (6 bases). This CDR3 comprises 14 residues. Germline V gene sequence: CDR1 MNHEY, CDR2 SMNVEV (reference sequence). With 6 bases removed from V and 9 bases from J, the gap between germline ends came to 15 bases.

The chain has TRBV20-1 and TRBJ2-3; D might be TRBD2 (6 bases). There are 14 residues in the CDR3. V was shortened by 3 bases and J by 3 bases, with 13 bases between the two germline ends. Looked up from germline, CDR1 is DFQATT and CDR2 is SNEGSKA (reference sequence). CDR3 sequence reads: CSASEGLGTDTQYF. The CDR3, as DNA: TGCAGTGCTAGTGAGGGACTGGGTACAGATACGCAGTATTTT.

The gene calls are TRBV5-6 and TRBJ2-3, with D possibly being TRBD1 (6 bases). Per germline, CDR1 SGHDT and CDR2 YYEEEE. V was trimmed by 6 bases and J by 6 bases, leaving 17 bases between them. The CDR3 extends over 14 amino acids. The CDR3 sequence: CASNLDRLGDTQYF. CDR3 DNA sequence: TGTGCCAGCAACTTAGACAGGCTGGGGGATACGCAGTATTTT.

The chain couples TRBV28 to TRBJ2-1; TRBD2 is a possible D gene (6 bases). This CDR3 comprises 13 residues. CDR1 MDHEN and CDR2 SYDVKM come from the germline V gene. The ends were cut back, 2 bases at V and 9 bases at J, with 11 bases in the middle. The CDR3 bases are TGTGCCAGCAGTTTAGCAACGGGGGTTGAGCAGTTCTTC. It codes for CASSLATGVEQFF.